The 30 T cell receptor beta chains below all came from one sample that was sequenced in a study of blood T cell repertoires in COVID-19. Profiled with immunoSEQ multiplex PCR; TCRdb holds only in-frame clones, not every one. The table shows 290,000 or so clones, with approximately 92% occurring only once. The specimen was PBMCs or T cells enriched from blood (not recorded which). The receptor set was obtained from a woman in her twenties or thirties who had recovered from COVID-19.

CDR3 in DNA: TGTGCCAGCAGCGCCCCGGGACATACACAAGAGACCCAGTACTTC. It translates to CASSAPGHTQETQYF. This sequence joins TRBV9 and TRBJ2-5; a possible D gene is TRBD1 (6 bases). Trimming removed 3 bases at V and 2 bases at J, with 14 bases between. There are 15 residues in the CDR3. CDR1 SGDLS and CDR2 YYNGEE come from the germline V gene.

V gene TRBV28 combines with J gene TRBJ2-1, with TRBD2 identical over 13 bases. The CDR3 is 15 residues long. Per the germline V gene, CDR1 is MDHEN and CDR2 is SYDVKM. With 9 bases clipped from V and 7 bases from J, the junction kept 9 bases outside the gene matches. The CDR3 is CASPPGLAGFNEQFF. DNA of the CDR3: TGTGCCAGTCCCCCGGGACTAGCGGGATTTAATGAGCAGTTCTTC.

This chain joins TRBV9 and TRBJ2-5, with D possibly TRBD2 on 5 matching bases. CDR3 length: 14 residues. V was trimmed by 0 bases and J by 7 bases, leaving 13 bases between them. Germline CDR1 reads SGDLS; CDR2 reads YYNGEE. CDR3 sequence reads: CASSVGGQAGTQYF. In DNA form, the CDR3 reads TGTGCCAGCAGCGTAGGAGGGCAGGCCGGGACCCAGTACTTC. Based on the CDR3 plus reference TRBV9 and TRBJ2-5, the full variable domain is DSGVTQTPKHLITATGQRVTLRCSPRSGDLSVYWYQQSLDQGLQFLIQYYNGEERAKGNILERFSAQQFPDLHSELNLSSLELGDSALYFCASSVGGQAGTQYFGPGTRLLVL.

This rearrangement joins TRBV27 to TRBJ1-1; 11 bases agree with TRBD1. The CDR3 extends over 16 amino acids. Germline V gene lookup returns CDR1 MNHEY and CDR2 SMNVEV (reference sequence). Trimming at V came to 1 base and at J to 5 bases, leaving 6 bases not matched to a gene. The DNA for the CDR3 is TGTGCCAGCAGTTTATGGACAGGGGGCGGCCAAACTGAAGCTTTCTTT. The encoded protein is CASSLWTGGGQTEAFF.

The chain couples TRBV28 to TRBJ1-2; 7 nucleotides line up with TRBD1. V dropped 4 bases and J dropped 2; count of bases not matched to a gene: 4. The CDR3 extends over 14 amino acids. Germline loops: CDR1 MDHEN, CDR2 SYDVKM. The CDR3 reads CASSSATGNYGYTF. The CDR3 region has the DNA TGTGCCAGCAGTTCCGCGACAGGGAACTATGGCTACACCTTC.

The CDR3 DNA reads TGCGCCAGCAGCTTGGACAGGGTGGAGAACTATGGCTACACCTTC. Translation gives CASSLDRVENYGYTF. The genes are TRBV5-1 and TRBJ1-2; D is perhaps TRBD1 (6 bases). This CDR3 comprises 15 residues. Germline values: CDR1 SGHRS, CDR2 YFSETQ. The V end lost 0 bases, the J end lost 2 bases, and 11 bases lay between the germline ends.

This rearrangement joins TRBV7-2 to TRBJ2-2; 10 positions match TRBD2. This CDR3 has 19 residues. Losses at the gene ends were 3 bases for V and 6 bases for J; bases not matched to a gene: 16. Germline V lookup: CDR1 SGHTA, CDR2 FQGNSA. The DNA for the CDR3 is TGTGCCAGCAGCTTCCGGGCGTCAACTAGCGGGACTATGGCCGGGGAGCTGTTTTTT. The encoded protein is CASSFRASTSGTMAGELFF. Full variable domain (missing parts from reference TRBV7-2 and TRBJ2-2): GAGVSQSPSNKVTEKGKDVELRCDPISGHTALYWYRQSLGQGLEFLIYFQGNSAPDKSGLPSDRFSAERTGGSVSTLTIQRTQQEDSAVYLCASSFRASTSGTMAGELFFGEGSRLTVL.

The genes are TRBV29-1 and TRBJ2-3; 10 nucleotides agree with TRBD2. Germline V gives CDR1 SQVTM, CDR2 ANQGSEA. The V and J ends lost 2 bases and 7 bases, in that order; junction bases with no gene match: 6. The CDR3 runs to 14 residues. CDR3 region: CSVEKREGQYTQYF. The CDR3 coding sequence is TGCAGCGTTGAAAAGCGGGAGGGCCAGTATACGCAGTATTTT.

The CDR3 nucleotides are TGTGCCAGCAGTGCCCTAATTACAGATACGCAGTATTTT. Translated: CASSALITDTQYF. V usage is TRBV6-2 or TRBV6-3 and J usage is TRBJ2-3; D gene ambiguous. CDR1 MNHEY and CDR2 SVGEGT come from the germline V gene. The V and J ends lost 5 bases and 3 bases respectively, with 9 bases between them. CDR3 length: 13 amino acids.

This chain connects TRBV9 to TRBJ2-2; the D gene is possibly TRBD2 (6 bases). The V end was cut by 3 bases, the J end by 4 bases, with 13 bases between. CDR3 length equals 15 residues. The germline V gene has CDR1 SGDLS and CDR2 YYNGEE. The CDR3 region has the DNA TGTGCCAGCAGCGGAGGCGGGATTCTCACCGGGGAGCTGTTTTTT. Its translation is CASSGGGILTGELFF. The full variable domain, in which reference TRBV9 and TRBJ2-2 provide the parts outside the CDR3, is DSGVTQTPKHLITATGQRVTLRCSPRSGDLSVYWYQQSLDQGLQFLIQYYNGEERAKGNILERFSAQQFPDLHSELNLSSLELGDSALYFCASSGGGILTGELFFGEGSRLTVL.

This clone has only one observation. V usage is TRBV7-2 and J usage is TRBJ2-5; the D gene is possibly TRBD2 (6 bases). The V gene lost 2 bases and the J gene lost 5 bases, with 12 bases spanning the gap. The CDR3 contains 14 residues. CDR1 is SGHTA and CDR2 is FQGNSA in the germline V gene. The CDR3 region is CASSLKRGWETQYF. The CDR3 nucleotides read TGTGCCAGCAGCTTAAAACGGGGGTGGGAGACCCAGTACTTC.

The CDR3 coding sequence is TGTGCCAGCAGCCCGTCCAATACTGGGCAGTTCTTC. Residues: CASSPSNTGQFF. The J gene is TRBJ2-1, the V gene TRBV11-1; no firm D call. This CDR3 spans 12 amino acids. V gave up 5 bases and J gave up 12 bases, with 14 bases separating them. CDR1 and CDR2 from the germline V gene are SGHAT and FQDESV (reference sequence).

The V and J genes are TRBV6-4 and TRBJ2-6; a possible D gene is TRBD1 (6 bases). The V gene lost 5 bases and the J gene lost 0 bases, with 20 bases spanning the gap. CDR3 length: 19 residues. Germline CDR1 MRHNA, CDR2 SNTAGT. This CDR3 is CASSKYSGQMNSGANVLTF. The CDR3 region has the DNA TGTGCCAGCAGTAAATATTCCGGACAGATGAACTCTGGGGCCAACGTCCTGACTTTC.

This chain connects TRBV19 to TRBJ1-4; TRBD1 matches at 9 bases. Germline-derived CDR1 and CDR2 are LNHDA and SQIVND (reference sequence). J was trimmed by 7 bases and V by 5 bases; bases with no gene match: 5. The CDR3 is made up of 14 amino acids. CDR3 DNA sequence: TGTGCCAGTAGTCCCGGGACAGGGACTGAAAAACTGTTTTTT. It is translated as CASSPGTGTEKLFF.

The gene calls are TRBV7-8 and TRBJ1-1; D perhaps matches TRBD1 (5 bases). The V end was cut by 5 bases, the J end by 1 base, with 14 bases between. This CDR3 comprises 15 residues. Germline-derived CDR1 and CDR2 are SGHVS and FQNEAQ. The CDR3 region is CASSPLGAQNTEAFF. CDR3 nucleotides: TGTGCCAGCAGCCCCCTTGGGGCGCAGAACACTGAAGCTTTCTTT.

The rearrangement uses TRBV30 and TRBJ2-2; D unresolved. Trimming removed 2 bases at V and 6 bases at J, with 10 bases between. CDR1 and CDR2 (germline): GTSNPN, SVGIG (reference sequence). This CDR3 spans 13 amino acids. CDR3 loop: CAWSRLTPGELFF. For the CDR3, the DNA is TGTGCCTGGAGTAGACTGACCCCCGGGGAGCTGTTTTTT.

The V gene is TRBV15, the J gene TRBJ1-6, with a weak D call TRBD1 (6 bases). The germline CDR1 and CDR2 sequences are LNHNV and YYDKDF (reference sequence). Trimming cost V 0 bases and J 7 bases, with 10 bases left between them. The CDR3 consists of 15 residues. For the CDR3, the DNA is TGTGCCACCAGCAGAGACTCGAGGGGGAATTCACCCCTCCACTTT. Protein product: CATSRDSRGNSPLHF. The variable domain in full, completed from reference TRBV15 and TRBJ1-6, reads DAMVIQNPRYQVTQFGKPVTLSCSQTLNHNVMYWYQQKSSQAPKLLFHYYDKDFNNEADTPDNFQSRRPNTSFCFLDIRSPGLGDTAMYLCATSRDSRGNSPLHFGNGTRLTVT.

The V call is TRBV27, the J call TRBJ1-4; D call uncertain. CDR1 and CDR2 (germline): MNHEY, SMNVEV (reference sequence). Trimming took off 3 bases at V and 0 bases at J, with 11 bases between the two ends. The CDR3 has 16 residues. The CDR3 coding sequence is TGTGCCAGCAGTTTGGGTTGGAGCTCAACTAATGAAAAACTGTTTTTT. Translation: CASSLGWSSTNEKLFF.

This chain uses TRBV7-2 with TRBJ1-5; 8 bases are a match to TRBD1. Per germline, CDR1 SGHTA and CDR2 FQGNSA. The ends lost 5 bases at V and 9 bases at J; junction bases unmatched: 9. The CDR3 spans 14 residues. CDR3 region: CASSAGGPGGPQHF. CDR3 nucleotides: TGTGCCAGCAGCGCAGGGGGCCCGGGGGGGCCCCAGCATTTT.

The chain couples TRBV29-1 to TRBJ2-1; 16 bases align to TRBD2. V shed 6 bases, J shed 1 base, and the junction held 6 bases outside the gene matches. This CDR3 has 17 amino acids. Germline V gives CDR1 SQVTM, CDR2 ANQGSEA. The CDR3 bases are TGCAGCGTCACAGGGACTAGCGGGAGGGTGTCCTACAATGAGCAGTTCTTC. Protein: CSVTGTSGRVSYNEQFF.

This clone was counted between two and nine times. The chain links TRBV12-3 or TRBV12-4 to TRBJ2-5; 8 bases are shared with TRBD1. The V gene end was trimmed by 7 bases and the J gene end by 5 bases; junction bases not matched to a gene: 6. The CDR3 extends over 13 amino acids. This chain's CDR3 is CASTWTGFETQYF. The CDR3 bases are TGTGCCAGCACATGGACAGGGTTTGAGACCCAGTACTTC.

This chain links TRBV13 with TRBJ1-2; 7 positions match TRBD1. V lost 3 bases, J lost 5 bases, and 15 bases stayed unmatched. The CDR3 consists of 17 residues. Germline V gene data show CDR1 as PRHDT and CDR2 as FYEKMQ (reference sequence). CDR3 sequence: CASSFRDSRSLEYGYTF. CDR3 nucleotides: TGTGCCAGCAGCTTTCGGGACAGCCGGAGTTTAGAGTATGGCTACACCTTC.

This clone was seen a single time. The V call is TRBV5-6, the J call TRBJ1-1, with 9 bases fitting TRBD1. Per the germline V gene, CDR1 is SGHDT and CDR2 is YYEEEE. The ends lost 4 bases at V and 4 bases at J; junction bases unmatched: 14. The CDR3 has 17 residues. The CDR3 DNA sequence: TGTGCCAGCAGCCTCGAGGGACAGGGCTGGGGTTCCACTGAAGCTTTCTTT. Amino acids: CASSLEGQGWGSTEAFF.

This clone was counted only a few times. The CDR3 loop is CAWSVTGIPSNQPQHF. The CDR3 DNA reads TGTGCCTGGAGTGTTACAGGGATTCCAAGCAATCAGCCCCAGCATTTT. This sequence joins TRBV30 and TRBJ1-5; a weak D match, TRBD1 (6 bases). CDR3 length: 16 residues. Trimming removed 0 bases at V and 1 base at J, with 13 bases between. The germline gives CDR1 GTSNPN, CDR2 SVGIG (reference sequence).

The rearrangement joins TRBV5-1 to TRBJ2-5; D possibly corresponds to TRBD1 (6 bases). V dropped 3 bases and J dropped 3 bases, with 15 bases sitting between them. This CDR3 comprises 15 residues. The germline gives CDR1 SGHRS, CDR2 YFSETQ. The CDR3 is CASSSPGQTEETQYF. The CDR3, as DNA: TGCGCCAGCAGCTCTCCAGGACAGACTGAAGAGACCCAGTACTTC.

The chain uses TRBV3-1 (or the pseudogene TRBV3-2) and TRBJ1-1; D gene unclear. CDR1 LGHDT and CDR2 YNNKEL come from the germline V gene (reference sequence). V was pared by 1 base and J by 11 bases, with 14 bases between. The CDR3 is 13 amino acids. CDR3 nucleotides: TGTGCCAGCAGCCAAGTATTCTCTGGAGGGGCTTTCTTT. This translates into CASSQVFSGGAFF.

The DNA for the CDR3 is TGTGCCAGCAGTTTAGCCGGACAGGGTGAAGGTCAGCCCCAGCATTTT. This gives the protein CASSLAGQGEGQPQHF. V and J are TRBV28 and TRBJ1-5; 8 positions agree with TRBD1. Germline assignment: CDR1 MDHEN and CDR2 SYDVKM. V gave up 2 bases and J gave up 6 bases; unmatched junction bases: 9. This CDR3 region has 16 residues.

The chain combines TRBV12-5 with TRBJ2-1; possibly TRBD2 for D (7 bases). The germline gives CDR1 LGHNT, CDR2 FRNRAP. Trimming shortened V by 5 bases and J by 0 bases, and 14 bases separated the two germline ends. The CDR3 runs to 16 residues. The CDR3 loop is CASGPGGIGSYNEQFF. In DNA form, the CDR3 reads TGTGCTAGTGGTCCGGGGGGCATAGGCTCCTACAATGAGCAGTTCTTC.

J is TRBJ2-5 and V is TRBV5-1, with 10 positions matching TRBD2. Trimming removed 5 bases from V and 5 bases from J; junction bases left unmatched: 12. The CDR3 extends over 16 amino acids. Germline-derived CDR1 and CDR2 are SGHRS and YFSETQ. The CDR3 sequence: CASRNNPSGSWETQYF. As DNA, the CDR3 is TGCGCCAGCAGAAATAACCCTAGCGGGAGCTGGGAGACCCAGTACTTC.

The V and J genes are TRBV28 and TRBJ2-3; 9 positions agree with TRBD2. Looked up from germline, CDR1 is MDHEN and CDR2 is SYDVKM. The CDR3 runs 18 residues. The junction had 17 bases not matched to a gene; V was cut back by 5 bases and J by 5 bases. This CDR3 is CASSVSRMLAGIGDTQYF. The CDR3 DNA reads TGTGCCAGCAGTGTGTCTAGAATGCTAGCGGGAATAGGAGATACGCAGTATTTT.